This TCR beta chain was documented in a study of blood T cell repertoires in COVID-19. Authors' analysis steps: Reference gene primer amplification in the assay estimated nucleated cell counts. Measured with immunoSEQ multiplex PCR; TCRdb has only the in-frame clones, and not every one. That table is the source of V, J and clone size, and D and trimming were worked out from the DNA. This sample has tens of thousands of clones, with around four fifths found just once. The sample consisted of peripheral blood. This clonotype was sampled from a man aged 50-59 years with active COVID-19.

The CDR3 DNA reads as TGTGCCAGCAGCCAGACTAGCGGGGGGGCTCTAAAAGAGACCCAGTACTTC. The encoded protein is CASSQTSGGALKETQYF. The chain employs TRBV11-3 and TRBJ2-5, with TRBD2 matching over 14 bases. Losses at the gene ends were 5 bases for V and 3 bases for J; bases not matched to a gene: 8. From germline, CDR1 is SGHNT and CDR2 YENEEA. The CDR3 runs to 17 residues.